Many counts were recorded for the clone carrying this TCR beta chain. Its antigen remains unknown. Trimming took 6 bases from V and 2 from J, leaving 18 bases between them. The CDR3 contains 15 residues. The V gene's germline CDR1 is SQVTM and CDR2 ANQGSEA. TCRdb itself ran the reads through MiXCR, one entry per CDR3 protein. In the table there are approximately 630,000 distinct CDR3 sequences, more than 20% of which are singletons. This sample stems from a study of T cell repertoires in cytomegalovirus infection. As for the study in general: It can be stated that public TCR beta signatures indicated CMV infection as well as a matching HLA type.

Study findings and constraints: Dominant in the ex vivo response were TCR beta clonotypes restricted by HLA-C and specific for CMV. Totalled public TCR beta family frequency picked out people who carried CMV plus the relevant HLA.

The specimen was CD8+ T cells from PBMCs. This chain connects TRBV29-1 to TRBJ2-3; TRBD2 might be the D (6 bases). This receptor was taken from a human donor in good health (CMV status not recorded). Some clones in this sample may be carry-over from other donors' samples. CDR3 DNA sequence: TGCAGCGTCAGGGAGGCGCTAGTGACCACAGATACGCAGTATTTT. Protein sequence: CSVREALVTTDTQYF.